Below are 19 T cell receptor beta chains sequenced from a single sample in a study of neoadjuvant nivolumab and ipilimumab in lung cancer. The protocol was immunoSEQ multiplex PCR, while the TCRdb copy is restricted to in-frame clones and leaves out a portion. The sample has 25,000 to 30,000 clones; under 85% are singletons. The sequencing here drew on tumor tissue, taken after neoadjuvant nivolumab, alone or with ipilimumab, at or shortly before surgery. These receptors originate from an adult with non-small cell lung cancer.

V usage is TRBV7-3 and J usage is TRBJ2-3, with D unclear. Germline-derived CDR1 and CDR2 are SGHTA and FQGTGA. This CDR3 has 15 residues. Trimming took 4 bases from V and 6 from J, leaving 17 bases between them. This CDR3 is CASSSDPLQFDTQYF. The CDR3 bases are TGTGCCAGCAGCTCAGACCCACTTCAGTTTGATACGCAGTATTTT.

This clone was seen a handful of times. The gene calls are TRBV29-1 and TRBJ2-3, with 15 bases identical to TRBD2. The CDR3 has 17 amino acids. CDR1 is SQVTM and CDR2 is ANQGSEA in the germline V gene. Unmatched junction bases numbered 4, after V lost 1 base and J lost 2 bases. Here the CDR3 reads CSVEGGLAGGNTDTQYF. The CDR3 region has the DNA TGCAGCGTTGAAGGGGGACTAGCGGGAGGAAACACAGATACGCAGTATTTT.

This clone occurred a few times. V and J are TRBV6-5 and TRBJ1-6; TRBD1 matches 9 bases. Germline-derived CDR1 and CDR2 are MNHEY and SVGAGI. V shed 5 bases, J shed 6 bases, and the junction held 5 bases outside the gene matches. The CDR3 contains 15 residues. CDR3 loop: CASSKRDRANSPLHF. The CDR3 coding sequence is TGTGCCAGCAGTAAAAGGGACAGGGCTAATTCACCCCTCCACTTT.

This chain uses TRBV18 with TRBJ1-2; D is undetermined. The germline V gene has CDR1 KGHSH and CDR2 LQKENI. Trimming pared 1 base from V and 2 bases from J, leaving 8 bases between. The CDR3 is 14 residues long. CDR3 loop: CASSPLRGNYGYTF. CDR3 bases: TGTGCCAGCTCACCACTCCGAGGGAACTATGGCTACACCTTC.

The rearrangement uses TRBV6-1 and TRBJ2-7; D gene ambiguous. This CDR3 has 14 amino acids. The V gene's germline CDR1 is MNHNS and CDR2 SASEGT. V lost 0 bases, J lost 0 bases, and 6 bases lay in between. DNA of the CDR3: TGTGCCAGCAGTGAAGCGTCAGCCTCCTACGAGCAGTACTTC. The encoded protein is CASSEASASYEQYF.

By share, this clone counts as medium-sized. The gene calls are TRBV7-8 and TRBJ2-4; either TRBD1 or TRBD2 may supply D (5 bases each). The length of the CDR3 is 18 residues. CDR1 and CDR2 (germline): SGHVS, FQNEAQ. V lost 5 bases to trimming and J lost 3 bases, with 23 bases between them. CDR3 region: CASSHPEDPTRGKNIQYF. The CDR3 DNA reads TGTGCCAGCAGCCACCCGGAGGATCCAACGAGGGGCAAAAACATTCAGTACTTC.

The chain couples TRBV19 to TRBJ2-7; D might be TRBD1 (6 bases). The CDR3 length is 16 residues. From germline, CDR1 is LNHDA and CDR2 SQIVND (reference sequence). V lost 5 bases and J lost 3, with 20 bases in between. CDR3 nucleotides: TGTGCCAGTAGTCCGGAGACAGGCAATAGCCTCTACGAGCAGTACTTC. Translation gives CASSPETGNSLYEQYF.

This chain's CDR3 is CSVEEEAGGLEFF. The CDR3 nucleotides read TGCAGCGTTGAAGAAGAAGCGGGAGGCCTGGAGTTCTTC. The rearrangement links TRBV29-1 to TRBJ2-1; 9 bases line up with TRBD2. The CDR3 covers 13 residues. V trimming: 0 bases; J trimming: 14 bases; junction bases outside the gene matches: 8. Germline values: CDR1 SQVTM, CDR2 ANQGSEA.

The V call is TRBV7-2, the J call TRBJ2-7; D is unclear. Germline CDR1 is SGHTA and CDR2 is FQGNSA. V lost 2 bases to trimming and J lost 2 bases, with 10 bases between them. This CDR3 has 14 amino acids. CDR3 sequence: CASSLSLITYEQYF. In DNA form, the CDR3 reads TGTGCCAGCAGCTTAAGTCTTATCACCTACGAGCAGTACTTC. Drawing the rest from reference TRBV7-2 and TRBJ2-7, the complete variable domain is GAGVSQSPSNKVTEKGKDVELRCDPISGHTALYWYRQSLGQGLEFLIYFQGNSAPDKSGLPSDRFSAERTGGSVSTLTIQRTQQEDSAVYLCASSLSLITYEQYFGPGTRLTVT.

The V gene is TRBV30, the J gene TRBJ2-1; TRBD1 aligns across 10 bases. The CDR3 loop spans 11 amino acids. Germline V CDR1 and CDR2: GTSNPN, SVGIG (reference sequence). V lost 7 bases, J lost 7 bases, and 1 base stayed unmatched. The CDR3 reads CASGQGNEQFF. CDR3 nucleotide sequence: TGTGCCTCGGGACAGGGGAATGAGCAGTTCTTC.

The chain combines TRBV7-9 with TRBJ1-2, with D possibly TRBD1 on 6 matching bases. Germline CDR1 SEHNR, CDR2 FQNEAQ (reference sequence). CDR3 length: 15 residues. The V end was cut by 3 bases, the J end by 3 bases, with 14 bases between. CDR3 in amino acids: CASSFLQGMDYGYTF. DNA of the CDR3: TGTGCCAGCAGCTTCCTACAGGGTATGGACTATGGCTACACCTTC.

This chain links TRBV5-1 with TRBJ1-4; D is uncertain. Germline CDR1 is SGHRS and CDR2 is YFSETQ. The CDR3 consists of 14 residues. V gave up 0 bases and J gave up 8 bases, with 11 bases separating them. The CDR3 DNA sequence: TGCGCCAGCAGCTTGGCCCGGGCGGGAGAAAAACTGTTTTTT. Protein sequence: CASSLARAGEKLFF.

The gene calls are TRBV29-1 and TRBJ1-2; TRBD1 is a possible D gene (5 bases). V lost 4 bases to trimming and J lost 1 base, with 16 bases between them. CDR1 SQVTM and CDR2 ANQGSEA come from the germline V gene. This CDR3 has 15 residues. The CDR3 is CSVVGVDYFNYGYTF. The CDR3 DNA reads as TGCAGCGTTGTGGGGGTGGACTACTTTAACTATGGCTACACCTTC.

This chain uses TRBV28 with TRBJ1-1; 9 nucleotides line up with TRBD1. The CDR3 runs 14 residues. CDR1 is MDHEN and CDR2 is SYDVKM in the germline V gene. The V and J ends lost 6 bases and 7 bases, in that order; junction bases with no gene match: 9. The CDR3 region has the DNA TGTGCCAGCAGCCGGGACAGGGCGGTCTATGAAGCTTTCTTT. Translation: CASSRDRAVYEAFF.

The chain links TRBV7-8 to TRBJ1-1; D not certain. The CDR3 extends over 14 amino acids. V gave up 0 bases and J gave up 0 bases, with 5 bases separating them. Germline lookup yields CDR1 SGHVS and CDR2 FQNEAQ. This CDR3 is CASSLATVNTEAFF. The CDR3 DNA reads as TGTGCCAGCAGCTTAGCAACGGTGAACACTGAAGCTTTCTTT.

The chain combines TRBV7-9 with TRBJ1-4; a possible D gene is TRBD1 (6 bases). This CDR3 has 14 amino acids. The V end was cut by 2 bases, the J end by 7 bases, with 11 bases between. Germline CDR1 and CDR2: SEHNR and FQNEAQ (reference sequence). The CDR3 reads CASSLQGWSEKLFF. In DNA, the CDR3 is TGTGCCAGCAGCTTACAGGGGTGGAGTGAAAAACTGTTTTTT.

The J gene is TRBJ1-1, the V gene TRBV9; D is possibly TRBD1 (5 bases). The V gene lost 0 bases and the J gene lost 1 base, with 7 bases spanning the gap. CDR3 size: 14 residues. Germline loops: CDR1 SGDLS, CDR2 YYNGEE. This CDR3 reads CASSVVTGNTEAFF. CDR3 in DNA: TGTGCCAGCAGCGTAGTTACAGGGAACACTGAAGCTTTCTTT.

The V and J genes are TRBV7-2 and TRBJ1-2; D might be TRBD1 (5 bases). The CDR3 spans 14 residues. V shed 7 bases and J shed 1 base, with 13 bases lying between them. Looked up from germline, CDR1 is SGHTA and CDR2 is FQGNSA. The chain's CDR3 is CASIPHGGNYGYTF. The CDR3 region has the DNA TGTGCCAGCATCCCCCACGGGGGTAACTATGGCTACACCTTC.

The chain combines TRBV6-5 with TRBJ1-2; the match to TRBD1 covers 7 bases. The CDR3 has 16 residues. Germline values: CDR1 MNHEY, CDR2 SVGAGI. V lost 2 bases, J lost 4 bases, and 10 bases stayed unmatched. The CDR3 sequence is CASSYPVRQGGYGYTF. The CDR3 bases are TGTGCCAGCAGTTACCCCGTCCGACAGGGAGGCTATGGCTACACCTTC.